The sequence of this T cell receptor (beta chain) was determined in a study of OX40 agonist ivuxolimab in advanced cancers. Sequencing was performed with immunoSEQ multiplex PCR; in TCRdb, only in-frame clones are kept and a portion is missing. The sample records some 86,000 clones, around 94% being singletons. The CDR3 is made up of 12 amino acids. The V and J ends lost 5 bases and 3 bases respectively, with 5 bases between them. Germline CDR1 KGHSH, CDR2 LQKENI. The V call is TRBV18, the J call TRBJ2-1; D remains unclear. This TCR was sampled from an adult with an advanced solid tumor such as melanoma, head and neck, liver or kidney cancer. Here the sequenced sample was CD4+ or CD8+ T cells sorted from blood, taken in a trial of the OX40 agonist ivuxolimab. The CDR3 region is CASSIDYNEQFF. The CDR3 coding sequence is TGTGCCAGCTCAATCGACTACAATGAGCAGTTCTTC. The entire variable domain, with the rest obtained from reference TRBV18 and TRBJ2-1, is as follows: NAGVMQNPRHLVRRRGQEARLRCSPMKGHSHVYWYRQLPEEGLKFMVYLQKENIIDESGMPKERFSAEFPKEGPSILRIQQVVRGDSAAYFCASSIDYNEQFFGPGTRLTVL.